This TCR beta chain was captured by sequencing in a study of immune evolution from preneoplasia to lung adenocarcinoma. Study-level points and caveats: Later-stage lesions seemingly showed higher T cell density and diversity than normal lung. Top clone share appeared to fall from AAH through AIS, MIA, adenocarcinoma.

This clone was picked up one time. Antigen: not known. Using immunoSEQ multiplex PCR, the repertoire was profiled, and TCRdb retains in-frame clones only, with some absent. Counted here are several thousand clones, roughly 80% occurring once; the ten biggest clones make up approximately 12%. Germline V gene sequence: CDR1 SGHAT, CDR2 FQNNGV. This CDR3 contains 14 residues. V trimming: 4 bases; J trimming: 7 bases; junction bases outside the gene matches: 7. H&E slides confirmed each diagnosis, reviewed by two pathologists independently. The V and J genes are TRBV11-2 and TRBJ2-4; 7 positions agree with TRBD1. Material: FFPE normal lung tissue adjacent to the tumor. This clonotype originated in a person aged 45-69 years with lung adenocarcinoma. The CDR3 DNA is TGTGCCAGCAGCTCCCGACAGGGTTGGAACATTCAGTACTTC. Its protein product is CASSSRQGWNIQYF.